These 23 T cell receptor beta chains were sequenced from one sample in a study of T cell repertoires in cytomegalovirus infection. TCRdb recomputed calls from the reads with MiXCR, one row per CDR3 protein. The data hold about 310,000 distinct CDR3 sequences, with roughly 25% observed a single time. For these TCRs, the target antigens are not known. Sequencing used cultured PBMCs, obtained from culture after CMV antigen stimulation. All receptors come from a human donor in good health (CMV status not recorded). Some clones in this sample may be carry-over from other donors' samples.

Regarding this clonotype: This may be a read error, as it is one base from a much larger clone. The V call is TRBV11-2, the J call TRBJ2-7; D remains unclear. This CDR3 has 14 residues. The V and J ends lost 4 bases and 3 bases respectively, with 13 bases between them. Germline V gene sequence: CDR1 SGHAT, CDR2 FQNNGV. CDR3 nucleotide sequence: TGTGCCAGCAGCTCAGGAAGGGCCAACTACGAGCAGTACTTC. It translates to CASSSGRANYEQYF.

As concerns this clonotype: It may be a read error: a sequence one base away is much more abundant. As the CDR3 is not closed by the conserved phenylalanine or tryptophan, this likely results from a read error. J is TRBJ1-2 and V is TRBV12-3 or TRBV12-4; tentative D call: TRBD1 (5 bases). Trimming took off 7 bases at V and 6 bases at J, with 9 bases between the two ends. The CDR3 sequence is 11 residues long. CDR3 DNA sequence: TGTGCCAGCACCCTGGGGGATGGCTACACCTCC. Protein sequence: CASTLGDGYTS.

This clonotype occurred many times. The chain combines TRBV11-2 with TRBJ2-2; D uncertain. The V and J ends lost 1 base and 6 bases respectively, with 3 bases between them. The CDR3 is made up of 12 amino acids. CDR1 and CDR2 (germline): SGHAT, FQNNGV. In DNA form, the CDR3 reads TGTGCCAGCAGCTTAGGCGCCGGGGAGCTGTTTTTT. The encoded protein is CASSLGAGELFF.

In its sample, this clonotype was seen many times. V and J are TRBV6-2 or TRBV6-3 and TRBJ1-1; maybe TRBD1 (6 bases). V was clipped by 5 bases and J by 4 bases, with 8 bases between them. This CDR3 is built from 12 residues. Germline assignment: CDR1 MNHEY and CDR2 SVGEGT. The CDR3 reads CASSQGSTEAFF. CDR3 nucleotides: TGTGCCAGCAGTCAGGGGAGCACTGAAGCTTTCTTT.

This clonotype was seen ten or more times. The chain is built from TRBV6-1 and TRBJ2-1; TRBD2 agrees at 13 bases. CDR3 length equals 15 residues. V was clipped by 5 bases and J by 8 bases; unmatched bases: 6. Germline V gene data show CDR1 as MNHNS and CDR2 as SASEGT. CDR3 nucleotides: TGTGCCAGCAGTACAGGGACTAGCGGGAACTATGAGCAGTTCTTC. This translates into CASSTGTSGNYEQFF.

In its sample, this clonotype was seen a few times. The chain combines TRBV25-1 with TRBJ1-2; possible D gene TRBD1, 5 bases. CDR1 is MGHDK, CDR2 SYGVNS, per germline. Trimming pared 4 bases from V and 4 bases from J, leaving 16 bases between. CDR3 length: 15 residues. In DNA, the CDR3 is TGTGCCAGCAGTGTTCCGGGACGGAGCTTCTATGGCTACACCTTC. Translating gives CASSVPGRSFYGYTF.

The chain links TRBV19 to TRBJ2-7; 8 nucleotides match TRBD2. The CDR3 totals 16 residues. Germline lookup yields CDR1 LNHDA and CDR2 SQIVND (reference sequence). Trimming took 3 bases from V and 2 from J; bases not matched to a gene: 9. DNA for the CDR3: TGTGCCAGTAGTATGCTCCCGGGAGGGCCAGCCTACGAGCAGTACTTC. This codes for CASSMLPGGPAYEQYF.

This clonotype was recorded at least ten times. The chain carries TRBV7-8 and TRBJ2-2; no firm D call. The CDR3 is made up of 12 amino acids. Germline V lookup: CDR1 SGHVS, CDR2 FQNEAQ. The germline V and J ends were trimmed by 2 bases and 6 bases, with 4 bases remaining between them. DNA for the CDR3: TGTGCCAGCAGCTTATTTGCCGGGGAGCTGTTTTTT. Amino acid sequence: CASSLFAGELFF.

The CDR3 DNA follows: TGCGCCAGCAGCCAGGACTTGACCGGGACGGTCAACTATGGCTACACCTTC. This encodes CASSQDLTGTVNYGYTF. V and J are TRBV4-3 and TRBJ1-2; D possibly corresponds to TRBD1 (5 bases). The V and J ends lost 3 bases and 2 bases respectively, with 19 bases between them. The germline V gene encodes CDR1 LGHNA and CDR2 YSLEER. The CDR3 is made up of 17 amino acids.

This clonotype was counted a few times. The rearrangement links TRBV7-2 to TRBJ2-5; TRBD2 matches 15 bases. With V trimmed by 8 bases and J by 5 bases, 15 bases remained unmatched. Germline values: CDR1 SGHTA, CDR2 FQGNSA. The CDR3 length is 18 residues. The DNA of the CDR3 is TGTGCCAGCTCCTCGGGACTAGCGGGAGGAGGGGGGCTGGAGACCCAGTACTTC. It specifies CASSSGLAGGGGLETQYF. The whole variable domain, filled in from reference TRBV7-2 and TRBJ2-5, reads GAGVSQSPSNKVTEKGKDVELRCDPISGHTALYWYRQSLGQGLEFLIYFQGNSAPDKSGLPSDRFSAERTGGSVSTLTIQRTQQEDSAVYLCASSSGLAGGGGLETQYFGPGTRLLVL.

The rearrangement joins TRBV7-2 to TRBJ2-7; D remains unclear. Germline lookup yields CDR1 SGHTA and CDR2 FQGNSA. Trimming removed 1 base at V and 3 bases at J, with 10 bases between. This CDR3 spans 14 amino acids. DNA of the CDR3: TGTGCCAGCAGCTTAGTGAGTGGAGACTACGAGCAGTACGTC. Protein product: CASSLVSGDYEQYV.

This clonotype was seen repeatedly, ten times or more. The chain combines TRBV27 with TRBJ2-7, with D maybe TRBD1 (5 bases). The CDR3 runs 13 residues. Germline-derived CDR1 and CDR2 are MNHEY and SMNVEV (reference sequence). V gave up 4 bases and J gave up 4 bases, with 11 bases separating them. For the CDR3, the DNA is TGTGCCAGCAGTTCCAGGGCCGGTTACGAGCAGTACGTC. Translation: CASSSRAGYEQYV.

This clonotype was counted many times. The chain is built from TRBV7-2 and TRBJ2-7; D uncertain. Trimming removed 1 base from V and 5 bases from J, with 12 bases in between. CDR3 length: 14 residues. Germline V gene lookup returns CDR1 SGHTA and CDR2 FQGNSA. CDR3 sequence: CASSLVDGSNEQYF. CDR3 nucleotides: TGTGCCAGCAGCTTAGTGGACGGCAGCAACGAGCAGTACTTC.

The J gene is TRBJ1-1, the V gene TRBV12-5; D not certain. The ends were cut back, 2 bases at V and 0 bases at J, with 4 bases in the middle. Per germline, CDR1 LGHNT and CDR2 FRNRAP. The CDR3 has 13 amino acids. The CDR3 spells CASGLTLNTEAFF. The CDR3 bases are TGTGCTAGTGGTTTGACCCTGAACACTGAAGCTTTCTTT. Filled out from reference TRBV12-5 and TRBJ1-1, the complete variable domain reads DARVTQTPRHKVTEMGQEVTMRCQPILGHNTVFWYRQTMMQGLELLAYFRNRAPLDDSGMPKDRFSAEMPDATLATLKIQPSEPRDSAVYFCASGLTLNTEAFFGQGTRLTVV.

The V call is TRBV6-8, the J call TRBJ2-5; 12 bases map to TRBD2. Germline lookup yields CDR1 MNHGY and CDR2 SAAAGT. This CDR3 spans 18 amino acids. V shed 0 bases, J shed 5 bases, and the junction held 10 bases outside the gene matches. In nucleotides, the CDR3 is TGTGCCAGCAGTTACTCGGAACTAGCGGGAGGCATTAGGGAGACCCAGTACTTC. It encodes CASSYSELAGGIRETQYF.

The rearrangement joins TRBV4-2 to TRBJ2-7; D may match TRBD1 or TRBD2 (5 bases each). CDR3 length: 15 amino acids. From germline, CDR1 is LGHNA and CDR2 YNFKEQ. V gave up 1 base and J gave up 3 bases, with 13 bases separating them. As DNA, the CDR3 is TGTGCCAGCAGCCAAGGGCCGGGGACGAGCTACGAGCAGTACTTC. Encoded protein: CASSQGPGTSYEQYF.

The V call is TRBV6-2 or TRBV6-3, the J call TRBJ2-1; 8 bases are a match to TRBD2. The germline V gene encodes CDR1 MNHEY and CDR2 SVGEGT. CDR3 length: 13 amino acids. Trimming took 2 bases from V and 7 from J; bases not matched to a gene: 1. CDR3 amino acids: CASSYGTRNEQFF. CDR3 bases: TGTGCCAGCAGTTACGGGACTAGAAATGAGCAGTTCTTC.

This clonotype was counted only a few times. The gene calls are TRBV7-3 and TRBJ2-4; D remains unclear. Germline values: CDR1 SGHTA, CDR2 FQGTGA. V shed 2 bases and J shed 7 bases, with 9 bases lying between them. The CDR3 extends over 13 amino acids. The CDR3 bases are TGTGCCAGCAGCTTAGCCCCGGGCAACATTCAGTACTTC. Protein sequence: CASSLAPGNIQYF.

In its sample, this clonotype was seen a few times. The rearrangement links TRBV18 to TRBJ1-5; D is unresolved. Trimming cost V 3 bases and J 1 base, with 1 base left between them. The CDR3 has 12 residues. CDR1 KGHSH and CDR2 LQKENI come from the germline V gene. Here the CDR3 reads CASSPSNQPQHF. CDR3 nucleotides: TGTGCCAGCTCACCGAGCAATCAGCCCCAGCATTTT.

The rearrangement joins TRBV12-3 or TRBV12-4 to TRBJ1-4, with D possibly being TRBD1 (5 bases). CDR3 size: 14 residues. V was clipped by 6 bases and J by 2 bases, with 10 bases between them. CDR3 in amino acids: CASSWTNTNEKLFF. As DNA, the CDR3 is TGTGCCAGCAGCTGGACAAACACTAATGAAAAACTGTTTTTT.

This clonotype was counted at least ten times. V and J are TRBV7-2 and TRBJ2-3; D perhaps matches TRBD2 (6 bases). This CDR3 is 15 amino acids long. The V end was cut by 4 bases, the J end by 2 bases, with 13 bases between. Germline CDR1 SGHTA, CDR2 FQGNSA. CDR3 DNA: TGTGCCAGCAGCTCAAGGGGAGGTCCCACAGATACGCAGTATTTT. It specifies CASSSRGGPTDTQYF.

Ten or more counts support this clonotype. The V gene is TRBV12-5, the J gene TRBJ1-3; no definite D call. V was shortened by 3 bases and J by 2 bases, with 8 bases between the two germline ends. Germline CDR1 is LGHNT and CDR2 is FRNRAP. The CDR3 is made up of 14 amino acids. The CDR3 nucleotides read TGTGCTAGTGGTTTCGGGGTCACTGGAAACACCATATATTTT. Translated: CASGFGVTGNTIYF. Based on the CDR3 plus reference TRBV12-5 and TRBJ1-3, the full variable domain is DARVTQTPRHKVTEMGQEVTMRCQPILGHNTVFWYRQTMMQGLELLAYFRNRAPLDDSGMPKDRFSAEMPDATLATLKIQPSEPRDSAVYFCASGFGVTGNTIYFGEGSWLTVV.

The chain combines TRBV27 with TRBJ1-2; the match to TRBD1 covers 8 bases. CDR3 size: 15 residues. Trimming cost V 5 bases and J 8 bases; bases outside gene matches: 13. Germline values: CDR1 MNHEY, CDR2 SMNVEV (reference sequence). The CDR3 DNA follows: TGTGCCAGCAGTCAATTGGGACAGGCTACCGGAGGCTACACCTTC. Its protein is CASSQLGQATGGYTF.